Following are 15 T cell receptor beta chains from one sample sequenced in a study of shared clonotypes between healthy human individuals. Profiling relied on immunoSEQ multiplex PCR, and the TCRdb table lists in-frame clones only, not all of them. The sample consists of about 2.4 million clones, approximately 93% of them appearing once. Sequences were obtained from naive CD4+ T cells from PBMCs. Documented subset: CD45RA+ positively selected. Source of these receptors: a man between 18 and 29 years old in good health. Some clones in this sample may be carry-over from other donors' samples.

The rearrangement joins TRBV18 to TRBJ1-2; TRBD1 matches at 7 bases. Per germline, CDR1 KGHSH and CDR2 LQKENI. The CDR3 has 14 residues. V lost 6 bases to trimming and J lost 6 bases; unmatched junction nucleotides: 10. The CDR3 nucleotides read TGTGCCAGCTCCGTTTCCGGGACAGCTCATGGCTACACCTTC. Protein product: CASSVSGTAHGYTF.

The chain is built from TRBV28 and TRBJ1-4, with TRBD1 identical over 10 bases. The germline gives CDR1 MDHEN, CDR2 SYDVKM. The V segment lost 6 bases and the J segment 8 bases; nucleotides outside the gene matches: 9. The CDR3 runs 15 residues. The CDR3 reads CASSSTGTGEEKLFF. In DNA form, the CDR3 reads TGTGCCAGCAGCTCAACCGGGACAGGGGAGGAAAAACTGTTTTTT.

The chain is built from TRBV30 and TRBJ2-5; no definite D call. The CDR3 totals 13 residues. Germline V gene sequence: CDR1 GTSNPN, CDR2 SVGIG (reference sequence). The V end lost 1 base, the J end lost 4 bases, and 10 bases lay between the germline ends. Here the CDR3 DNA reads TGTGCCTGGAGTGGGCCGTCTCCAGAGACCCAGTACTTC. Amino acids: CAWSGPSPETQYF.

The chain joins TRBV7-6 to TRBJ1-5; D might be TRBD1 (5 bases). V lost 4 bases to trimming and J lost 1 base, with 20 bases between them. Germline CDR1 and CDR2: SGHVS and FNYEAQ. The CDR3 is 18 residues long. CDR3 in DNA: TGTGCCAGCAGCTACCCCCTACAAGGGGCGCGGAGCAATCAGCCCCAGCATTTT. Translation: CASSYPLQGARSNQPQHF.

The chain recombines TRBV7-3 with TRBJ2-1; 10 bases fit TRBD2. The CDR3 is 15 amino acids. The germline gives CDR1 SGHTA, CDR2 FQGTGA. Trimming removed 5 bases from V and 6 bases from J; junction bases left unmatched: 7. CDR3 residues: CASSATSGTINEQFF. The DNA of the CDR3 is TGTGCCAGCAGCGCTACTAGCGGGACGATCAATGAGCAGTTCTTC. The full variable domain, completed using reference TRBV7-3 and TRBJ2-1, is GAGVSQTPSNKVTEKGKYVELRCDPISGHTALYWYRQSLGQGPEFLIYFQGTGAADDSGLPNDRFFAVRPEGSVSTLKIQRTERGDSAVYLCASSATSGTINEQFFGPGTRLTVL.

The chain uses TRBV7-2 and TRBJ2-3; D unclear. Trimming stripped 8 bases from V and 6 bases from J, with 9 bases between. The CDR3 is made up of 11 amino acids. Germline V gene sequence: CDR1 SGHTA, CDR2 FQGNSA. CDR3 coding DNA: TGTGCCAGCCAGTTTGGCGATACGCAGTATTTT. It yields the protein CASQFGDTQYF. Combining the CDR3 with reference TRBV7-2 and TRBJ2-3 gives the whole variable domain GAGVSQSPSNKVTEKGKDVELRCDPISGHTALYWYRQSLGQGLEFLIYFQGNSAPDKSGLPSDRFSAERTGGSVSTLTIQRTQQEDSAVYLCASQFGDTQYFGPGTRLTVL.

The chain employs TRBV27 and TRBJ2-3, with 7 bases fitting TRBD1. With V trimmed by 6 bases and J by 7 bases, 13 bases remained unmatched. Germline lookup yields CDR1 MNHEY and CDR2 SMNVEV (reference sequence). The CDR3 runs 15 residues. CDR3 DNA sequence: TGTGCCAGCAGAGAACTAGGGACAGAGGAAAATACGCAGTATTTT. It codes for CASRELGTEENTQYF.

V and J are TRBV5-1 and TRBJ1-2, with 7 positions matching TRBD1. The ends lost 0 bases at V and 1 base at J; junction bases unmatched: 6. This CDR3 has 16 amino acids. Germline V gives CDR1 SGHRS, CDR2 YFSETQ. CDR3 nucleotides: TGCGCCAGCAGCTTGGAGGACAGGACGGTTAACTATGGCTACACCTTC. It encodes CASSLEDRTVNYGYTF.

V is TRBV28 and J is TRBJ1-5, with D possibly being TRBD1 (5 bases). V was shortened by 8 bases and J by 5 bases, with 10 bases between the two germline ends. CDR1 MDHEN and CDR2 SYDVKM come from the germline V gene. The CDR3 is made up of 12 amino acids. CDR3 DNA sequence: TGTGCCAGCGGGGCTTCGGATCAGCCCCAGCATTTT. This encodes CASGASDQPQHF. The full variable domain, with the rest looked up from reference TRBV28 and TRBJ1-5, is DVKVTQSSRYLVKRTGEKVFLECVQDMDHENMFWYRQDPGLGLRLIYFSYDVKMKEKGDIPEGYSVSREKKERFSLILESASTNQTSMYLCASGASDQPQHFGDGTRLSIL.

This chain connects TRBV2 to TRBJ2-3; 9 bases map to TRBD2. With V trimmed by 3 bases and J by 6 bases, 7 bases remained unmatched. The CDR3 contains 15 residues. CDR1 SNHLY and CDR2 FYNNEI come from the germline V gene. CDR3 in amino acids: CASSEVGLALDTQYF. Here the CDR3 DNA reads TGTGCCAGCAGTGAGGTGGGACTAGCCCTCGATACGCAGTATTTT. Together with reference TRBV2 and TRBJ2-3, the CDR3 gives the full variable domain: EPEVTQTPSHQVTQMGQEVILRCVPISNHLYFYWYRQILGQKVEFLVSFYNNEISEKSEIFDDQFSVERPDGSNFTLKIRSTKLEDSAMYFCASSEVGLALDTQYFGPGTRLTVL.

This chain joins TRBV28 and TRBJ2-6; possibly TRBD2 for D (6 bases). The V gene's germline CDR1 is MDHEN and CDR2 SYDVKM. The CDR3 has 16 amino acids. The V gene lost 8 bases and the J gene lost 1 base, with 15 bases spanning the gap. The CDR3 sequence: CASGWRADSGANVLTF. The CDR3 nucleotides read TGTGCCAGCGGGTGGAGGGCGGATTCTGGGGCCAACGTCCTGACTTTC.

This clone was picked up a small number of times. This sequence joins TRBV28 and TRBJ1-1; D remains unclear. There are 14 residues in the CDR3. Germline V gene lookup returns CDR1 MDHEN and CDR2 SYDVKM. Between the trimmed V and J ends, which lost 8 bases and 1 base, there was a span of 14 bases. The CDR3 sequence is CASLFAGRNTEAFF. The DNA for the CDR3 is TGTGCCAGCCTCTTTGCGGGTAGGAACACTGAAGCTTTCTTT.

The V and J genes are TRBV6-6 and TRBJ1-1, with TRBD1 matching over 8 bases. Germline CDR1 reads MNHNY; CDR2 reads SVGAGI (reference sequence). V dropped 7 bases and J dropped 3; count of bases not matched to a gene: 4. The CDR3 contains 13 residues. This CDR3 is CASTGQGYTEAFF. The CDR3 DNA follows: TGTGCCAGCACTGGACAGGGTTACACTGAAGCTTTCTTT.

This sequence joins TRBV28 and TRBJ2-5; D is possibly TRBD2 (6 bases). V shed 6 bases and J shed 2 bases, with 16 bases lying between them. This CDR3 is 15 amino acids long. Per the germline V gene, CDR1 is MDHEN and CDR2 is SYDVKM. In DNA form, the CDR3 reads TGTGCCAGCAGCGTTGGGTTTGGGAGGCAAGAGACCCAGTACTTC. It specifies CASSVGFGRQETQYF.

The chain has TRBV30 and TRBJ1-3; perhaps TRBD1 as D (5 bases). This CDR3 is 18 amino acids long. Deletions cut 3 bases from V and 1 base from J, with 22 bases between. The V gene's germline CDR1 is GTSNPN and CDR2 SVGIG (reference sequence). Here the CDR3 DNA reads TGTGCCTGGAGCGTTCGAGGGGTCCCGCGGGAGTCTGGAAACACCATATATTTT. It codes for CAWSVRGVPRESGNTIYF.